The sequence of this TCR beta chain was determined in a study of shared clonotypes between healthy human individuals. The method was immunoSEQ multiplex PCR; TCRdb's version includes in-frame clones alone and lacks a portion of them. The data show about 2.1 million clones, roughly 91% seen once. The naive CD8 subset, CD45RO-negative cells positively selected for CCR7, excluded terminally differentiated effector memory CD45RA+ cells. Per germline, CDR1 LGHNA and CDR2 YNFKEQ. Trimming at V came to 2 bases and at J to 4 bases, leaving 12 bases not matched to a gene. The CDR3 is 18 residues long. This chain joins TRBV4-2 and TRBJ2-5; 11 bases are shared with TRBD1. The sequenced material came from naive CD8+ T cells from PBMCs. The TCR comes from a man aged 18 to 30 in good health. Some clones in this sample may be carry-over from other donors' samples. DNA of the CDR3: TGTGCCAGCAGCCAATCTTTTTCCTGGACAGGGGGCAGAGAGACCCAGTACTTC. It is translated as CASSQSFSWTGGRETQYF.